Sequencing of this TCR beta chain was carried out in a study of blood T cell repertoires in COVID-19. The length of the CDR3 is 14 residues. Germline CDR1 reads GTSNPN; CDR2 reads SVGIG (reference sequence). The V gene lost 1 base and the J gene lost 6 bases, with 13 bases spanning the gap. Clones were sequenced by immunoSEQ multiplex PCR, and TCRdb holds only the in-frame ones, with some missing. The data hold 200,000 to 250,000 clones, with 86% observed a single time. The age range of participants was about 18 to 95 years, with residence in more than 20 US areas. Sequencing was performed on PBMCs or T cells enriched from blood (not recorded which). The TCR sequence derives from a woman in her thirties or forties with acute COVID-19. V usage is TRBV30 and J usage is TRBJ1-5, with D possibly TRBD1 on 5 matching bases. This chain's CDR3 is CAWSEGPQGQPQHF. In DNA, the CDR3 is TGTGCCTGGAGTGAGGGCCCTCAGGGTCAGCCCCAGCATTTT.